This entry lists 12 T cell receptor beta chains sequenced from one sample in a study of blood T cells in healthy people across ages (dated by TCRdb to the mid-2010s). The library came from 5' RACE. Instrument on record: Illumina HiSeq 2500. A second PCR of about 7 to 12 cycles was run with a J-beta primer mix and a sample-barcoded 5' primer. Using fastp at Q25 and MiXCR, TCRdb reprocessed the public reads and kept productive beta chains. Every distinct CDR3 protein forms one entry, paired with its most common genes and DNA. In this sample the table shows 1,300,000 or so distinct CDR3 sequences, approximately 60% of which occur a single time. The ten largest account for 6.7% of the sample. Material: blood. These receptors came from a man younger than 35 in good health.

CDR3 sequence: CSVEISYEQYF. The CDR3 DNA reads TGCAGCGTTGAGATCAGCTACGAGCAGTACTTC. This rearrangement joins TRBV29-1 to TRBJ2-7; D unresolved. The CDR3 consists of 11 residues. The germline V gene encodes CDR1 SQVTM and CDR2 ANQGSEA. Deletions cut 3 bases from V and 3 bases from J, with 6 bases between.

The chain employs TRBV5-1 and TRBJ2-1, with TRBD2 matching 8 bases. There are 14 residues in the CDR3. Germline assignment: CDR1 SGHRS and CDR2 YFSETQ. V lost 4 bases and J lost 5; bases outside the gene matches: 5. The CDR3 loop is CASSRSGSHNEQFF. CDR3 DNA sequence: TGCGCCAGCAGCCGGAGCGGGAGCCACAATGAGCAGTTCTTC.

V and J are TRBV11-3 and TRBJ2-1; D may be TRBD2 (6 bases). This CDR3 comprises 17 residues. Deletions cut 0 bases from V and 0 bases from J, with 12 bases between. Germline-derived CDR1 and CDR2 are SGHNT and YENEEA. In nucleotides, the CDR3 is TGTGCCAGCAGCTTAGATTCGAGTAGCGGCTCCTACAATGAGCAGTTCTTC. Amino acid sequence: CASSLDSSSGSYNEQFF. The full variable domain, completed using reference TRBV11-3 and TRBJ2-1, is EAGVVQSPRYKIIEKKQPVAFWCNPISGHNTLYWYLQNLGQGPELLIRYENEEAVDDSQLPKDRFSAERLKGVDSTLKIQPAELGDSAVYLCASSLDSSSGSYNEQFFGPGTRLTVL.

CDR3 sequence reads: CSARLAGEPVYYNEQYF. DNA for the CDR3: TGCAGCGCCCGACTAGCGGGAGAACCAGTATACTACAATGAGCAGTACTTC. The chain uses TRBV29-1 and TRBJ2-7, with 12 positions matching TRBD2. The V gene's germline CDR1 is SQVTM and CDR2 ANQGSEA. V shed 7 bases and J 7 bases; nucleotides not matched to a gene: 20. CDR3 length: 17 residues.

The V gene is TRBV6-5, the J gene TRBJ2-3, with D perhaps TRBD1 (6 bases). The CDR3 totals 17 residues. With 0 bases removed from V and 0 bases from J, the gap between germline ends came to 13 bases. Germline V CDR1 and CDR2: MNHEY, SVGAGI. CDR3 bases: TGTGCCAGCAGTTACTCGTCCCCAGGGGTGAGCACAGATACGCAGTATTTT. This sequence encodes CASSYSSPGVSTDTQYF.

This clonotype appeared once. V and J are TRBV4-2 and TRBJ2-7; D remains ambiguous. Trimming took off 0 bases at V and 5 bases at J, with 11 bases between the two ends. CDR3 length equals 14 residues. The germline V gene encodes CDR1 LGHNA and CDR2 YNFKEQ. In nucleotides, the CDR3 is TGTGCCAGCAGCCAAGATAATAAGGGTCACGAGCAGTACTTC. It codes for CASSQDNKGHEQYF.

This chain links TRBV3-1 with TRBJ2-3; D call uncertain. This CDR3 is 14 amino acids long. The V end was cut by 1 base, the J end by 2 bases, with 7 bases between. From germline, CDR1 is LGHDT and CDR2 YNNKEL (reference sequence). In nucleotides, the CDR3 is TGTGCCAGCAGCCAAGGCGAGACCACAGATACGCAGTATTTT. Translating gives CASSQGETTDTQYF.

The J gene is TRBJ2-4, the V gene TRBV20-1; 8 nucleotides match TRBD1. Looked up from germline, CDR1 is DFQATT and CDR2 is SNEGSKA (reference sequence). This CDR3 contains 15 residues. J lost 0 bases, V lost 5 bases, and 6 bases had no gene match. This CDR3 is CSAETGTGAKNIQYF. CDR3 DNA: TGCAGTGCTGAAACCGGGACAGGAGCCAAAAACATTCAGTACTTC.

This clonotype turned up a few times. The J gene is TRBJ2-7, the V gene TRBV20-1, with a possible D match to TRBD1 (7 bases). The CDR3 has 14 residues. CDR1 DFQATT and CDR2 SNEGSKA come from the germline V gene (reference sequence). V was shortened by 4 bases and J by 2 bases, with 15 bases between the two germline ends. This CDR3 reads CSATEGAATYEQYF. The CDR3 nucleotides read TGCAGTGCTACGGAGGGGGCAGCGACCTACGAGCAGTACTTC.

This clonotype has just one count. V usage is TRBV7-2 and J usage is TRBJ2-7; either TRBD1 or TRBD2 may fit D (7 bases each). V was cut by 7 bases and J by 2 bases, with 18 bases left in between. CDR1 SGHTA and CDR2 FQGNSA come from the germline V gene. The CDR3 spans 15 residues. The CDR3 sequence is CASMGGDRDPYEQYF. CDR3 coding DNA: TGTGCCAGCATGGGGGGGGACAGAGATCCCTACGAGCAGTACTTC.

The gene calls are TRBV12-3 or TRBV12-4 and TRBJ1-4, with D possibly TRBD1 on 6 matching bases. CDR3 length equals 13 residues. Trimming shortened V by 6 bases and J by 11 bases, and 16 bases separated the two germline ends. CDR3 in amino acids: CASRTGPTGKLFF. CDR3 DNA sequence: TGTGCCAGCAGGACAGGTCCCACCGGGAAACTGTTTTTT.

In this sample, this clonotype turned up a few times. The chain links TRBV4-1 to TRBJ2-3, with D perhaps given as TRBD1 or TRBD2 (5 bases each). V lost 0 bases and J lost 4, with 14 bases in between. The CDR3 has 16 residues. Germline values: CDR1 MGHRA, CDR2 YSYEKL. CDR3 protein: CASSQDGWGISDTQYF. The CDR3 coding sequence is TGCGCCAGCAGCCAAGATGGGTGGGGGATCTCAGATACGCAGTATTTT.